The rows below give T cell receptor beta chains drawn from one sample of a study of blood T cell repertoires in COVID-19. TCRdb's copy holds only in-frame clones and misses some; the assay was immunoSEQ multiplex PCR. The data hold around 250,000 clones, with around four fifths observed a single time. Source material: peripheral blood. Receptor source: a man in his sixties who had recovered from COVID-19. CDR3s include the opening cysteine and the closing phenylalanine or tryptophan. A D gene is named only where the DNA matches it firmly. Clone size, where shown, is once, few, many, or a class for clones that have expanded.

>TRBD2|.|TRBV5-5|TRBJ2-7
TGTGCCAGCAGCTTGGCGGCTAGCGGACTCTACGAGCAGTACTTC
CASSLAASGLYEQYF
>.|.|TRBV12-3/TRBV12-4|TRBJ2-7
TGTGCCAGCAGCCGAGCAGGGACCTACGAGCAGTACTTC
CASSRAGTYEQYF
>TRBD1|.|TRBV30|TRBJ2-7
TGTGCCTGGAGTTTTCCCCGGGACAGTTCCTACGAGCAGTACTTC
CAWSFPRDSSYEQYF
>.|.|TRBV7-8|TRBJ2-5
TGTGCCAGCAGCTTAGCGGGACTGGATCGCGAGACCCAGTACTTC
CASSLAGLDRETQYF
>TRBD1|.|TRBV19|TRBJ2-2
TGTGCCAGTAGTCCGGGACAGGGTCCAGTAGCGAACACCGGGGAGCTGTTTTTT
CASSPGQGPVANTGELFF
>.|.|TRBV20-1|TRBJ1-5
TGCAGTGCTAGTCAGGGTAGCAATCAGCCCCAGCATTTT
CSASQGSNQPQHF
>.|.|TRBV28|TRBJ1-2
TGTGCCAGCAGTTTATACCAGTTTAACTATGGCTACACCTTC
CASSLYQFNYGYTF
>.|.|TRBV27|TRBJ1-2
TGTGCCAGCAGTCCGGCCGGGGGGAGCGCCCCTTATGGCTACACCTTC
CASSPAGGSAPYGYTF
>.|many|TRBV9|TRBJ2-2
TGTGCCAGCAGCGTCACAGGGACCGGGGAGCTGTTTTTT
CASSVTGTGELFF
>.|.|TRBV19|TRBJ1-5
TGTGCCAGTAGACAGATAAGCAATCAGCCCCAGCATTTT
CASRQISNQPQHF
>.|.|TRBV5-4|TRBJ1-2
TGTGCCAGCAGCCCCAGGGCCGCCTATGGCTACACCTTC
CASSPRAAYGYTF
>TRBD2|few|TRBV10-3|TRBJ2-5
TGTGCCATCATGGGAGGGGAGACCCAGTACTTC
CAIMGGETQYF
>.|.|TRBV24-1|TRBJ1-5
TGTGCCACCAGTGATCAGTCAGGAAGCAATCAGCCCCAGCATTTT
CATSDQSGSNQPQHF
>.|.|TRBV7-2|TRBJ1-2
TGTGCCAGCAGCTTAGATATTCATGGCTACACCTTC
CASSLDIHGYTF
>.|.|TRBV19|TRBJ2-1
TGTGCCAGTAGCTTAGGACAGCTACTCGATGAGCAGTTCTTC
CASSLGQLLDEQFF
>TRBD1|few|TRBV27|TRBJ2-7
TGTGCCAGCAGTTTGGGACAGGGAAAAGAGCAGTACTTC
CASSLGQGKEQYF
>.|.|TRBV9|TRBJ1-2
TGTGCCAGCAGCGTAGGGCGGGGCCGTCGGGGCTACACCTTC
CASSVGRGRRGYTF
>.|.|TRBV7-2|TRBJ2-1
TGTGCCAGCAGCTTAGTTCCAGGGGATGAGCAGTTCTTC
CASSLVPGDEQFF
>TRBD1|once|TRBV5-5|TRBJ1-1
TGTGCCAGCAGCCCTCTACGACAGGGATGGTCGAGCACTGAAGCTTTCTTT
CASSPLRQGWSSTEAFF
>TRBD2|once|TRBV5-4|TRBJ2-7
TGTGCCAGCAGCAATAGCGGGAGGATACAGTACTTC
CASSNSGRIQYF
>TRBD2|.|TRBV7-9|TRBJ2-3
TGTGCCAGCAGCCGACTAGCGGGGGGATCGCAGTATTTT
CASSRLAGGSQYF
>.|.|TRBV19|TRBJ2-5
TGTGCCAGTAGTAACAGAGTCGAGACCCAGTACTTC
CASSNRVETQYF
>TRBD1|.|TRBV2|TRBJ1-3
TGTGCCAGCAGTAGGGACAGGTTAGACTCTGGAAACACCATATATTTT
CASSRDRLDSGNTIYF
>TRBD1|.|TRBV18|TRBJ1-6
TGTGCCAGCTCACCCGGACTCCTGGGACAGGGGGCGAGGTATTCACCCCTCCACTTT
CASSPGLLGQGARYSPLHF
>.|.|TRBV3-1/TRBV3-2|TRBJ2-2
TGTGCCAGCAGTGGCCGGACAGTCTTGGGCGGGGAGCTGTTTTTT
CASSGRTVLGGELFF
>.|.|TRBV30|TRBJ2-6
TGTGCCTGGAGGGGGGGAATCATCTCTGGGGCCAACGTCCTGACTTTC
CAWRGGIISGANVLTF
>.|.|TRBV15|TRBJ2-1
TGTGCCACCAGCAGAGCCGGGGTCGACGGGGGGCGATTGGGGCAGTTCTTC
CATSRAGVDGGRLGQFF
>.|.|TRBV5-4|TRBJ2-7
TGTGCCAGCAGCTTGGTTACAGGAGCCTACGAGCAGTACTTC
CASSLVTGAYEQYF
>.|.|TRBV10-1|TRBJ1-1
TGCGCCAGCTCCAGGGGAGGGAGTGAAGCTTTCTTT
CASSRGGSEAFF
>.|.|TRBV3-1/TRBV3-2|TRBJ2-2
TGTGCCAGCAGCCAAGATATTCTTCCGAACACCGGGGAGCTGTTTTTT
CASSQDILPNTGELFF
>TRBD1|.|TRBV10-1|TRBJ2-1
TGCGCCAGCAGTGAACCGGGACAGGGTTCGGGGCGCGAGCAGTTCTTC
CASSEPGQGSGREQFF
>TRBD1|.|TRBV7-2|TRBJ2-5
TGTGCCAGCAGCGTGGGGTCCGGGACAGGGGGCAGCAAGACCCAGTACTTC
CASSVGSGTGGSKTQYF
>.|.|TRBV7-6|TRBJ2-1
TGTGCCAGCAGCCGGAGGGCTAGCGAGTACAATGAGCAGTTCTTC
CASSRRASEYNEQFF
>.|.|TRBV5-5|TRBJ2-7
TGTGCCAGCAGCTTGGTGCCAGGGGACGTACTAGGGGGGTACTTC
CASSLVPGDVLGGYF
>.|.|TRBV11-2|TRBJ1-4
TGTGCCAGCAGCCCCAACGGCGGGGGCGCACTGTTTTTT
CASSPNGGGALFF
>.|.|TRBV4-2|TRBJ1-1
TGTGCCAGCAGCCAAGATCGGGAGAGGGAAGCTTTCTTT
CASSQDREREAFF
>TRBD2|.|TRBV4-2|TRBJ2-1
TGTGCCAGCAGCCGCTCGACTAGCGGGGACGTTGGTGTGCAGTTCTTC
CASSRSTSGDVGVQFF
>.|.|TRBV27|TRBJ2-2
TGTGCCAGCAGACCGGGACAGCGGGCCGGGGAGCTGTTTTTT
CASRPGQRAGELFF
>TRBD2|.|TRBV3-1/TRBV3-2|TRBJ2-1
TGTGCCAGCAGCCAATCACCGGGACTAGCGGGAGTGGATGAGCAGTTCTTC
CASSQSPGLAGVDEQFF
>.|.|TRBV2|TRBJ2-3
TGTGCCAGCAGTGAAAGGCAGGTGGTAGCAGATACGCAGTATTTT
CASSERQVVADTQYF
>TRBD1|.|TRBV2|TRBJ1-4
TGTGCCACCACGACCTCGCGCCGGGACAGGGACGGGAATGAAAAACTGTTTTTT
CATTTSRRDRDGNEKLFF
>.|few|TRBV5-1|TRBJ2-7
TGCGCCAGCAGCTTGGTTTTCTCCCAAGTTAGCTCCTACGAGCAGTACTTC
CASSLVFSQVSSYEQYF
>TRBD1|.|TRBV3-1/TRBV3-2|TRBJ2-3
TGTGCCAGCAGCCAAGGTAACAGGGGGCTTTTAGATACGCAGTATTTT
CASSQGNRGLLDTQYF
>.|.|TRBV19|TRBJ1-3
TGTGCCAGTAGTGGCGGAGGCTCTGGAAACACCATATATTTT
CASSGGGSGNTIYF
>TRBD1|.|TRBV5-1|TRBJ1-5
TGCGCCAGCAGCGAACAGGGGGCAGGGCAGCCCCAGCATTTT
CASSEQGAGQPQHF
>TRBD2|.|TRBV28|TRBJ2-3
TGTGCCAGCGATTCCCGGGGAGGGACAGATACGCAGTATTTT
CASDSRGGTDTQYF
>TRBD1|.|TRBV5-1|TRBJ1-2
TGCGCCAGCAGCTGGGGGACAGGGGTTTCTGGCTACACCTTC
CASSWGTGVSGYTF
>TRBD1|few|TRBV2|TRBJ1-6
TGTGCCAGCAAAGAGGGGGCAAGCTCCTATAATTCACCCCTCCACTTT
CASKEGASSYNSPLHF
>.|.|TRBV29-1|TRBJ2-2
TGCAGCGCCGGAGAAGCCACCGGGGAGCTGTTTTTT
CSAGEATGELFF
>.|.|TRBV6-6|TRBJ2-7
TGTGCCAGCAGTACAGGGTATGAGCAGTACTTC
CASSTGYEQYF
>TRBD1|.|TRBV7-3|TRBJ2-3
TGTGCCAGCAGCTTAAGCAGGGGGCAGGTGGATACGCAGTATTTT
CASSLSRGQVDTQYF
>TRBD2|.|TRBV19|TRBJ2-5
TGTGCCAGTAGTATAGCTAGCGGGAGGGGGGAGACCCAGTACTTC
CASSIASGRGETQYF
>.|.|TRBV5-1|TRBJ2-2
TGCGCCAGCAGCTTATTCAGGACAGCGAACACCGGGGAGCTGTTTTTT
CASSLFRTANTGELFF
>.|.|TRBV2|TRBJ2-7
TGTGCCAGCACGGATGGCAGGGGCTCCTACGAGCAGTACTTC
CASTDGRGSYEQYF
>TRBD1|.|TRBV29-1|TRBJ1-4
TGCAGCGTTGATAAGGCAGGGGGGGAAAAACTGTTTTTT
CSVDKAGGEKLFF